The rows below give T cell receptor beta chains drawn from one sample of a study of blood T cell repertoires in COVID-19. Repertoires were generated with immunoSEQ multiplex PCR, while TCRdb's copy carries only in-frame clones and drops some. The repertoire holds roughly 240,000 clones, with 86% as singletons. The sequencing input was PBMCs or T cells enriched from blood (not recorded which). These receptors all stem from a woman between 50 and 59 years old who had recovered from COVID-19. Each CDR3 is given with its conserved first and last residue. The D gene is left open where the match is weak. Clone size is given for some rows only: seen once, a few or many times, or a class if the clone is expanded.

abundance | d_gene | j_gene | v_gene | CDR3aa | CDR3nt
NA | NA | TRBJ2-1 | TRBV11-2 | CASSLDVEGNEQFF | TGTGCCAGCAGCTTAGACGTAGAGGGCAACGAGCAGTTCTTC
NA | NA | TRBJ1-6 | TRBV5-5 | CASRRAGVVSPLHF | TGTGCCAGCAGGCGTGCAGGGGTAGTGTCACCCCTCCACTTT
NA | TRBD2 | TRBJ2-7 | TRBV6-2/TRBV6-3 | CASSYSGEGSLGEQYF | TGTGCCAGCAGTTACTCGGGGGAGGGATCCCTCGGCGAGCAGTACTTC
NA | NA | TRBJ1-5 | TRBV18 | CASSPGGGPGQPQHF | TGTGCCAGCTCACCCGGGGGAGGCCCAGGTCAGCCCCAGCATTTT
NA | TRBD2 | TRBJ2-5 | TRBV6-2/TRBV6-3 | CASSSDRSSGRVETQYF | TGTGCCAGCAGCTCCGATCGGTCTAGCGGGAGGGTAGAGACCCAGTACTTC
NA | TRBD2 | TRBJ2-3 | TRBV24-1 | CATSLAGGPDTQYF | TGTGCCACCAGCCTAGCGGGAGGGCCAGATACGCAGTATTTT
NA | TRBD1 | TRBJ1-2 | TRBV6-5 | CASSPDRAYGYTF | TGTGCCAGCAGTCCCGACAGGGCCTATGGCTACACCTTC
NA | NA | TRBJ1-5 | TRBV16 | CASSQGALEPQHF | TGTGCCAGCAGCCAAGGGGCTTTGGAGCCCCAGCATTTT
NA | NA | TRBJ2-7 | TRBV3-1/TRBV3-2 | CASSQQGNSYEQYF | TGTGCCAGCAGCCAACAGGGGAACTCCTACGAGCAGTACTTC
NA | NA | TRBJ1-2 | TRBV9 | CASSVTTASYGYTF | TGTGCCAGCAGCGTAACGACAGCCAGTTATGGCTACACCTTC
NA | NA | TRBJ2-5 | TRBV6-1 | CASSETRASQETQYF | TGTGCCAGCAGTGAGACTCGAGCGTCTCAAGAGACCCAGTACTTC
NA | NA | TRBJ1-5 | TRBV3-1/TRBV3-2 | CASSQTGSNQPQHF | TGTGCCAGCAGCCAAACAGGTAGCAATCAGCCCCAGCATTTT
NA | TRBD2 | TRBJ2-1 | TRBV3-1/TRBV3-2 | CASSQVGTSGGAGEQFF | TGTGCCAGCAGCCAAGTTGGGACTAGCGGGGGGGCAGGAGAGCAGTTCTTC
NA | TRBD2 | TRBJ2-1 | TRBV12-5 | CASGRLAGEAFF | TGTGCTAGTGGCCGACTAGCGGGAGAGGCGTTCTTC
NA | NA | TRBJ1-2 | TRBV9 | CASSRQGAGVNYGYTF | TGTGCCAGCAGCCGCCAAGGCGCAGGGGTCAACTATGGCTACACCTTC
NA | NA | TRBJ1-2 | TRBV5-1 | CASSLSGDTNYGYTF | TGCGCCAGCAGCTTGTCAGGCGACACTAACTATGGCTACACCTTC
NA | NA | TRBJ1-2 | TRBV9 | CASSVGLAEYGYTF | TGTGCCAGCAGCGTAGGACTAGCGGAGTATGGCTACACCTTC
NA | TRBD2 | TRBJ2-1 | TRBV4-1 | CASSQNQARSGGALEQFF | TGCGCCAGCAGCCAAAATCAGGCGAGAAGCGGGGGGGCCCTGGAGCAGTTCTTC
few | NA | TRBJ2-3 | TRBV6-5 | CAVRVESTDTQYF | TGTGCCGTCCGGGTAGAGAGCACAGATACGCAGTATTTT
NA | TRBD2 | TRBJ2-3 | TRBV5-4 | CASSLVGGGATDTQYF | TGTGCCAGCAGCTTGGTAGGCGGGGGGGCTACAGATACGCAGTATTTT
NA | TRBD1 | TRBJ1-2 | TRBV11-3 | CASSLGTAANYGYTF | TGTGCCAGCAGCCTCGGGACAGCAGCTAACTATGGCTACACCTTC
NA | NA | TRBJ2-7 | TRBV27 | CASSLWGEDEQYF | TGTGCCAGCAGTTTATGGGGAGAGGACGAGCAGTACTTC
NA | TRBD2 | TRBJ2-7 | TRBV11-2 | CASSGSGVGEQYF | TGTGCCAGCAGCGGTAGCGGGGTAGGGGAGCAGTACTTC
few | NA | TRBJ2-7 | TRBV4-2 | CASSQGLSYEQYF | TGTGCCAGCAGCCAAGGTTTATCCTACGAGCAGTACTTC
NA | NA | TRBJ2-7 | TRBV27 | CASSPRVTGLYEQYF | TGTGCCAGCAGTCCTCGTGTCACAGGCCTCTACGAGCAGTACTTC
NA | TRBD1 | TRBJ2-1 | TRBV11-2 | CASSHQAARGNEQFF | TGTGCCAGCAGCCACCAGGCGGCCAGGGGGAATGAGCAGTTCTTC
NA | NA | TRBJ2-1 | TRBV7-9 | CASRAGGTAYNEQFF | TGTGCCAGCCGCGCAGGAGGGACAGCTTACAATGAGCAGTTCTTC
NA | TRBD1 | TRBJ1-1 | TRBV19 | CASRRGQGQITEAFF | TGTGCCAGTAGGAGAGGACAGGGGCAGATCACTGAAGCTTTCTTT
NA | TRBD2 | TRBJ2-7 | TRBV9 | CASSPRLAGVGEQYF | TGTGCCAGCAGCCCCAGACTAGCGGGAGTGGGGGAGCAGTACTTC
NA | NA | TRBJ1-2 | TRBV7-9 | CASSSANFRGNGYTF | TGTGCCAGCAGCTCCGCGAATTTTCGGGGGAATGGCTACACCTTC
NA | TRBD1 | TRBJ1-2 | TRBV19 | CASNHRGQVNYGYTF | TGTGCCAGTAATCACAGAGGACAGGTTAACTATGGCTACACCTTC
NA | NA | TRBJ2-1 | TRBV6-2/TRBV6-3 | CASSYTAISYNEQFF | TGTGCCAGCAGTTATACAGCTATCTCCTACAATGAGCAGTTCTTC
NA | NA | TRBJ2-7 | TRBV18 | CASSPQGVGEQYF | TGTGCCAGCTCACCACAGGGAGTGGGCGAGCAGTACTTC
once | TRBD1 | TRBJ1-1 | TRBV7-3 | CASSLTVTGGRTEAFF | TGTGCCAGCAGCTTAACGGTTACAGGGGGCAGGACTGAAGCTTTCTTT
NA | NA | TRBJ2-5 | TRBV18 | CASSPPPGQGPDPDGETQYF | TGTGCCAGCTCTCCTCCCCCCGGCCAGGGCCCCGACCCCGATGGAGAGACCCAGTACTTC
once | NA | TRBJ1-1 | TRBV7-9 | CALGQMNTEAFF | TGTGCCTTGGGGCAGATGAACACTGAAGCTTTCTTT
NA | TRBD2 | TRBJ2-2 | TRBV5-1 | CASSPSSGNTGELFF | TGCGCCAGCAGCCCATCTAGCGGGAACACCGGGGAGCTGTTTTTT
NA | TRBD2 | TRBJ2-1 | TRBV9 | CASTPSGRNEQFF | TGTGCCAGCACCCCTAGCGGGAGAAATGAGCAGTTCTTC
NA | TRBD1 | TRBJ2-7 | TRBV5-8 | CASSLMTGGLYEQYF | TGTGCCAGCAGCTTGATGACAGGGGGCCTCTACGAGCAGTACTTC
once | TRBD1 | TRBJ1-2 | TRBV7-2 | CASSFTGTGGYGYTF | TGTGCCAGCAGCTTCACGGGGACAGGGGGCTATGGCTACACCTTC
NA | NA | TRBJ2-1 | TRBV7-2 | CASSPDRINEQFF | TGTGCCAGCAGCCCCGACAGAATCAATGAGCAGTTCTTC
NA | NA | TRBJ1-5 | TRBV6-5 | CASRRGGEDNQPQHF | TGTGCCAGCAGACGAGGGGGGGAGGACAATCAGCCCCAGCATTTT
NA | NA | TRBJ2-6 | TRBV15 | CATSPPQGTPSSGANVLTF | TGTGCCACCAGCCCCCCTCAGGGGACACCGAGCTCTGGGGCCAACGTCCTGACTTTC
NA | NA | TRBJ1-1 | TRBV28 | CASSLVAARHLNTEAFF | TGTGCCAGCAGTTTAGTAGCGGCCCGCCACTTGAACACTGAAGCTTTCTTT
few | NA | TRBJ1-1 | TRBV7-8 | CASTTGGEGTEAFF | TGTGCCAGCACCACTGGCGGGGAGGGCACTGAAGCTTTCTTT
NA | TRBD2 | TRBJ2-3 | TRBV30 | CAWSVRGVGYTQYF | TGTGCCTGGAGTGTGCGGGGGGTTGGCTATACGCAGTATTTT
once | NA | TRBJ1-4 | TRBV7-2 | CASSPARGEKLFF | TGTGCCAGCAGTCCTGCCCGCGGAGAAAAACTGTTTTTT
few | TRBD2 | TRBJ2-1 | TRBV24-1 | CATSDISGGSYNEQFF | TGTGCCACCAGTGACATAAGCGGGGGGTCCTACAATGAGCAGTTCTTC
NA | NA | TRBJ1-2 | TRBV11-2 | CASSLAVGLGGYTF | TGTGCCAGCAGCTTAGCAGTAGGACTGGGGGGCTACACCTTC
few | NA | TRBJ1-1 | TRBV3-1/TRBV3-2 | CASTPTRGTNTEAFF | TGTGCCAGCACCCCTACGAGGGGGACGAACACTGAAGCTTTCTTT
NA | NA | TRBJ1-6 | TRBV4-1 | CASRPNSWESYNSPLHF | TGCGCCAGCAGACCCAATTCTTGGGAGTCCTATAATTCACCCCTCCACTTT
NA | TRBD1 | TRBJ1-2 | TRBV7-8 | CASSPRQGVDGYTF | TGTGCCAGCAGCCCTCGACAGGGTGTAGATGGCTACACCTTC
NA | TRBD1 | TRBJ2-6 | TRBV10-3 | CALGTGLPGANVLTF | TGTGCCCTCGGGACAGGCCTTCCTGGGGCCAACGTCCTGACTTTC
once | TRBD2 | TRBJ2-3 | TRBV18 | CASSPRGLAGGTDTQYF | TGTGCCAGCTCACCTCGGGGACTAGCGGGAGGAACAGATACGCAGTATTTT
NA | TRBD1 | TRBJ2-7 | TRBV7-2 | CASSSLSWDSSYEQYF | TGTGCCAGCAGCTCTTTATCGTGGGACAGCTCCTACGAGCAGTACTTC
NA | NA | TRBJ1-1 | TRBV10-3 | CAITGQPNTEAFF | TGTGCCATCACCGGACAGCCGAACACTGAAGCTTTCTTT
NA | NA | TRBJ1-2 | TRBV18 | CASSPPQGLGGYTF | TGTGCCAGCTCACCACCGCAGGGGTTAGGCGGCTACACCTTC